This entry concerns a single T cell receptor (beta chain). The sample is drawn from a study of blood T cell repertoires in COVID-19. The V end lost 0 bases, the J end lost 4 bases, and 13 bases lay between the germline ends. The CDR3 spans 16 residues. CDR1 and CDR2 from the germline V gene are ENHRY and SYGVKD. Produced via immunoSEQ multiplex PCR; TCRdb's table is partial and in-frame only. The sample includes about 480,000 clones, 70% to 90% of them seen just once. The sequencing input was PBMCs or T cells enriched from blood (not recorded which). V and J are TRBV10-3 and TRBJ1-5; possibly TRBD1 for D (5 bases). This receptor was obtained from a woman in her thirties or forties who had recovered from COVID-19. The CDR3 loop reads CAISESFSGFNQPQHF. CDR3 DNA sequence: TGTGCCATCAGTGAGTCGTTTTCAGGGTTTAATCAGCCCCAGCATTTT.